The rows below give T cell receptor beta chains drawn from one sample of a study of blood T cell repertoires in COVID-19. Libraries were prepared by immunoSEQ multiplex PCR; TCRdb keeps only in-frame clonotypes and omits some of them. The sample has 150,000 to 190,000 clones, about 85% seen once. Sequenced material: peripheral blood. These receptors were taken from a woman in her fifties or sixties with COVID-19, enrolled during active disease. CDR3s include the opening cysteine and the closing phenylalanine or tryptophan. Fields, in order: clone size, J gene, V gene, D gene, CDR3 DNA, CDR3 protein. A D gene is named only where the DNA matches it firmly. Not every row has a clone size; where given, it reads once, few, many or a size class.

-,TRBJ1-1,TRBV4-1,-,TGCGCCAGCAGCCAAGAAGGAGACAGGTGGAGTCCTTTCTTT,CASSQEGDRWSPFF
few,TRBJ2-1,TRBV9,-,TGTGCCAGCACTAAATGGGCTAGCGGATCCCTGGGGGGGGCATGGGAGCAGTTCTTC,CASTKWASGSLGGAWEQFF
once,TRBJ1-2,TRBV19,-,TGTGCCAGTAGTATGTGGGGCAGAGCTAACTATGGCTACACCTTC,CASSMWGRANYGYTF
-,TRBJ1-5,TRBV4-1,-,TGCGCCAGCAGCCAAGTTCCAGGCAATCAGCCCCAGCATTTT,CASSQVPGNQPQHF
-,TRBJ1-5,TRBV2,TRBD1,TGTGCCAGCAGTAATGACAGGGGATGGAACAGTCAGCCCCAGCATTTT,CASSNDRGWNSQPQHF
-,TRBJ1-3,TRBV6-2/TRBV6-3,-,TGTGCCAGCAGTTACCCAGGGGCCTCTGGAAACACCATATATTTT,CASSYPGASGNTIYF
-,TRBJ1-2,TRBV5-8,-,TGTGCCAGCAGCTTGAATATACAGCAGTTATTC,CASSLNIQQLF
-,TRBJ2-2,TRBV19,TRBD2,TGTGCCAGTATGGGACTAGCGGCGAACACCGGGGAGCTGTTTTTT,CASMGLAANTGELFF
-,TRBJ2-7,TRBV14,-,TGTGCCAGCAGCCAAGCCGGGGTCTCCTACGAGCAGTACTTC,CASSQAGVSYEQYF
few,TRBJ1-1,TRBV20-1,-,TGCAGTGCTAGTCCTACGAGTGCAGCTTTCTTT,CSASPTSAAFF
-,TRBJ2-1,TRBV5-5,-,TGTGCCAGCAGCGCCGCCAGGGGCTACAATGAGCAGTTCTTC,CASSAARGYNEQFF
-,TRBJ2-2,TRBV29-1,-,TGCAGCGTTGCAGTTCAGGGGACCGGGGAGCTGTTTTTT,CSVAVQGTGELFF
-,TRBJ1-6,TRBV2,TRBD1,TGTGCCAGCAGTGAGAGGACAGGGCTTAATTCACCCCTCCACTTT,CASSERTGLNSPLHF
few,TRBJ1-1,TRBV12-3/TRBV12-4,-,TGTGCCAGCAGCCCCCGGCAGAGGATGGCTTTCTTT,CASSPRQRMAFF
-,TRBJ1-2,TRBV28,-,TGTGCCAGCAGTTTAGGGCTCAGCTACACCTTC,CASSLGLSYTF
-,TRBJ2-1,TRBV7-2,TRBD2,TGTGCCAGCAGCGTAGGTAGCGGGGGGAAGAACAATGAGCAGTTCTTC,CASSVGSGGKNNEQFF
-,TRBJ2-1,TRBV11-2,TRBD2,TGTGCCAGCAGCTTAGATGGTGCTAGCGGGGGCCAGCAGTTCTTC,CASSLDGASGGQQFF
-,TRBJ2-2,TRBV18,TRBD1,TGTGCCAGCTCACCGGACAGGACCGGGGAGCTGTTTTTT,CASSPDRTGELFF
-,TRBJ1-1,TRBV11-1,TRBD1,TGTGCCAGCAGTACCTGGAAGGGGGCGAGTACTGAAGCTTTCTTT,CASSTWKGASTEAFF
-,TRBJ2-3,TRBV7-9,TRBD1,TGTGCCAGCAGCCAAGGGACAGGGGTACGGACAGATACGCAGTATTTT,CASSQGTGVRTDTQYF
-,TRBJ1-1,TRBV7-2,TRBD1,TGTGCCAGCAGCTTGAGAAGAGACAGGGACGCTTTCTTT,CASSLRRDRDAFF
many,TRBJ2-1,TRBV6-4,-,TGTGCCAGCAGTGACTCCTGGGGGGGCGGGCAGTTCTTC,CASSDSWGGGQFF
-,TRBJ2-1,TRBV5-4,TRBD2,TGTGCCAGCAGCTTGGGGGGACTAGCGGGAGCCAATGAGCAGTTCTTC,CASSLGGLAGANEQFF
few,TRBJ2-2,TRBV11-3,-,TGTGCCAGCAGCTTCGGGACCAGGGGTACCGGGGAGCTGTTTTTT,CASSFGTRGTGELFF
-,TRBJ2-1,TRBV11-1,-,TGTGCCAGCAGCTTAGGGGGGGGCCGGGATGAGCAGTTCTTC,CASSLGGGRDEQFF
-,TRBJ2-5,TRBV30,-,TGTGCCTGGAGTGCAAATCCAGGATCAGGGGAGACCCAGTACTTC,CAWSANPGSGETQYF
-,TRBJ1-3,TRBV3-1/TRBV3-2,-,TGTGCCAGCAGCCAAGGCGAACAGGCTGGAAACACCATATATTTT,CASSQGEQAGNTIYF
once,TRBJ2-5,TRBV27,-,TGTGCCAGCAGACCAACCGGGGACTTGAGCGGAAAGACCCAGTACTTC,CASRPTGDLSGKTQYF
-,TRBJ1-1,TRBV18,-,TGTGCCAGCTCACCTGTCTCGGGGGGCACTGAAGCTTTCTTT,CASSPVSGGTEAFF
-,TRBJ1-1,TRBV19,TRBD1,TGTGCCAGTGAGGGACAGGGGGCTAAGAACACTGAAGCTTTCTTT,CASEGQGAKNTEAFF
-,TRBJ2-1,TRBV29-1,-,TGCAGCGTTCTCGGCCAGGGGTCCTACAATGAGCAGTTCTTC,CSVLGQGSYNEQFF
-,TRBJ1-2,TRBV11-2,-,TGTGCCAGCAGCTTAGGGGCGGCGGGGCCGTATGGCTACACCTTC,CASSLGAAGPYGYTF
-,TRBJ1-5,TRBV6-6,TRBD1,TGTGCCAGCAGCTTAACCCCGGGACAGGGGTATCAGCCCCAGCATTTT,CASSLTPGQGYQPQHF
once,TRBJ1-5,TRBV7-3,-,TGTGCCAGCAGCTTAGGGGGCAGGCCAAATAGCAATCAGCCCCAGCATTTT,CASSLGGRPNSNQPQHF
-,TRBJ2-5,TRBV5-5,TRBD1,TGTGCCAGCAGCCTAGACAGGGTGGAGACCCAGTACTTC,CASSLDRVETQYF
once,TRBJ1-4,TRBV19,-,TGTGCCAGTAGTACCCCGGTCGAGGAAAAACTGTTTTTT,CASSTPVEEKLFF
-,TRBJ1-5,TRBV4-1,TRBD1,TGCGCCAGCAGCCCTTGGGACAGGGGAACCCTTAGCAATCAGCCCCAGCATTTT,CASSPWDRGTLSNQPQHF
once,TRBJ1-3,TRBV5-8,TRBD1,TGTGCCAGCAGCCTTAGGACAGGGGGCACTGGAAACACCATATATTTT,CASSLRTGGTGNTIYF
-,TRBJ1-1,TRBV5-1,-,TGCGCCAGCAGTGAGTACACTGAAGCTTTCTTT,CASSEYTEAFF
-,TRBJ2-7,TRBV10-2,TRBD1,TGCGCCAGCAGCGGGACAGTCTCCTACGAGCAGTACTTC,CASSGTVSYEQYF
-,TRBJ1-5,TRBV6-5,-,TGTGCCAGCAGTACGGGGGGCACAGTCAATCAGCCCCAGCATTTT,CASSTGGTVNQPQHF
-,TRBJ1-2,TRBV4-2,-,TGTGCCAGCAGCCAAGATTGGGGGGGGTCTAACTATGGCTACACCTTC,CASSQDWGGSNYGYTF
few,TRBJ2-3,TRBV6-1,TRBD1,TGTGCCAGCAGTGGGGGGGTGTGGGACAGGAGGGGCACAGATACGCAGTATTTT,CASSGGVWDRRGTDTQYF
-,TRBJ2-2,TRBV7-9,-,TGTGCCAGCAGCTTAGACGTTAGCACCGGGGAGCTGTTTTTT,CASSLDVSTGELFF
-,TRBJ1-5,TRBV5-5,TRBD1,TGTGCCAGCAGCGCCCACCCCAACGCGGGACAGGGCCATCCCCAGCATTTT,CASSAHPNAGQGHPQHF
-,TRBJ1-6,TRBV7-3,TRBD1,TGTGCCAGCAGCCTTGGGACAGGGGTTTCACCCCTCCACTTT,CASSLGTGVSPLHF
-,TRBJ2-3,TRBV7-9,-,TGTGCCAGCAGCTTAGCGGGAGTCCGGCCCACAGATACGCAGTATTTT,CASSLAGVRPTDTQYF
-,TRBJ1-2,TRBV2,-,TGTGCCAGCTTCGAGGGTGGCTACACCTTC,CASFEGGYTF
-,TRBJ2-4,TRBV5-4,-,TGTGCCAGCAGTTTCGGGGAGGCCAAAAACATTCAGTACTTC,CASSFGEAKNIQYF
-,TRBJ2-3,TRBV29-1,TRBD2,TGCAGCGTTGAAACTAGCGGGAAGACCAGAAACTCGCAGTATTTT,CSVETSGKTRNSQYF
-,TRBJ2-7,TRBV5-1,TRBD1,TGCGCCAGCAGCTTGAATAACCAGGGGGTAAAAGAGCAGTACTTC,CASSLNNQGVKEQYF
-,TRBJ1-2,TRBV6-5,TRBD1,TGTGCCAGCAGCTACCGGGACAGGGCGAATGGCTACACCTTC,CASSYRDRANGYTF
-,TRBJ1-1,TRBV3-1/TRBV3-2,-,TGTGCCAGCAGCCCCCGGGGGGGGGCGACTGAAGCTTTCTTT,CASSPRGGATEAFF
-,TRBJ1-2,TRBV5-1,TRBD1,TGCGCCAGCACCAAGGACAGGCCAAACTATGGCTACACCTTC,CASTKDRPNYGYTF
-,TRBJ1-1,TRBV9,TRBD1,TGTGCCAGCAGCACGAAAGGGGGCGCGGGTACTGAAGCTTTCTTT,CASSTKGGAGTEAFF
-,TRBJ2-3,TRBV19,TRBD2,TGTGCCAGTACCGTGACTAGCGGAAGCACAGATACGCAGTATTTT,CASTVTSGSTDTQYF
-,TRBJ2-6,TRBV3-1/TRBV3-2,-,TGTGCCAGCATCCAGGCAGGGACTGGGGCCAACGTCCTGACTTTC,CASIQAGTGANVLTF
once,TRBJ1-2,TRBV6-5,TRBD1,TGTGCCAGCACCGACACAGGGGTCTACACCTTC,CASTDTGVYTF
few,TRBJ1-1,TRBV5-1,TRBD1,TGCGCCAGCAGCGCATGGGACAGGGGGAACACTGAAGCTTTCTTT,CASSAWDRGNTEAFF
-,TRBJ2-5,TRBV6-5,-,TGTGCCAGCAGATCCCTGGGGGAGGCGACCCAGTACTTC,CASRSLGEATQYF